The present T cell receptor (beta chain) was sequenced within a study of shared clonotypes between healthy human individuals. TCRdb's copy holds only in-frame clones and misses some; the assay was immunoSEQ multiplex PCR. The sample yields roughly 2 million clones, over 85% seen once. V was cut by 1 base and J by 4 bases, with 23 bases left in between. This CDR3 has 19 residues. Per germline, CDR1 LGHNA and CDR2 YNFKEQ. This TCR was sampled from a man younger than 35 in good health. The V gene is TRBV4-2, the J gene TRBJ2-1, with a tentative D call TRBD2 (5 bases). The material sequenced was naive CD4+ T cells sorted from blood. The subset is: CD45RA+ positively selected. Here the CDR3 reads CASSQVYTSPNLIYNEQFF. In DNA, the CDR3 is TGTGCCAGCAGCCAAGTGTATACTAGTCCGAACTTGATTTACAATGAGCAGTTCTTC.